This T cell receptor beta chain was sequenced in a study of T cell responses to AZD1222 COVID-19 vaccine. Study-wide results and caveats: Of the AZD1222 recipients, only 5 or 6 were seropositive at baseline. There were vaccine-associated CD4 TCRs across spike, dominant at 160-218 and 743-854. Females made up more of the donors, who were largely white British, and clonal diversity may have come out too low.

The data were produced by immunoSEQ multiplex PCR, yet TCRdb's version contains in-frame clones alone and is incomplete. The table includes tens of thousands of clones, more than 75% detected once. A note on this clone: No antigen is known for it.

Deletions cut 0 bases from V and 6 bases from J, with 3 bases between. The CDR3 extends over 11 amino acids. This specimen was peripheral blood, taken on day 0 of AZD1222 vaccination. J is TRBJ2-7 and V is TRBV12-3 or TRBV12-4; D remains ambiguous. The source is an adult in good health. In DNA form, the CDR3 reads TGTGCCAGCAGTTTAGCAGGCGAGCAGTACTTC. Its protein product is CASSLAGEQYF.